This TCR beta chain is drawn from a study of T cells in Graves' hyperthyroidism and ophthalmopathy. Regarding the study as a whole: It was a median around seven months before onset that the model predicted ophthalmopathy.

CDR1 and CDR2 from the germline V gene are SGHTA and FQGTGA. The trim removed 3 bases at V and 0 bases at J, leaving 10 bases unmatched. The CDR3 runs 17 residues. TCR beta CDR3 regions were amplified from RNA transcripts. The study used the HTBI primer set for a first-round RT-PCR of the TCR CDR3. In TCRdb, the multiplex PCR reads were re-called with MiXCR into one record per CDR3 protein. The data contain over 400,000 distinct CDR3 sequences, approximately 23% of them singletons. This clonotype occurred a few times. The antigen remains unidentified. The origin of this receptor is a woman aged 70 to 79 with Graves' ophthalmopathy. The J gene is TRBJ2-5, the V gene TRBV7-3, with TRBD2 identical over 7 bases. Sequenced input: blood. This CDR3 reads CASSFSGVAGYQETQYF. The CDR3 DNA reads as TGTGCCAGCAGCTTCTCGGGGGTAGCGGGCTACCAAGAGACCCAGTACTTC.